The next 8 T cell receptor beta chains were all read from a single sample in a study of T cell responses to AZD1222 COVID-19 vaccine (dated by TCRdb to the early 2020s). The sample's time point label, in plain terms: baseline before first vaccination. Library preparation employed the immunoSEQ multiplex PCR assay. Imported from immuneACCESS, the table was reduced by TCRdb to in-frame sequences with V and J called. These copies leave out some clones; in studies compared against another copy, an unresolved V gene accounts for under half, and the cause of the remainder is not known. The sample table contains roughly 120,000 clones; only one count was recorded for about 91% of them. Of the sample, about 5% is held by the ten largest clones. This specimen consisted of peripheral blood, obtained on day 0 of AZD1222 vaccination. These receptors were collected from an adult in good health.

V is TRBV7-2 and J is TRBJ1-2; tentative D call: TRBD1 (5 bases). The germline V gene encodes CDR1 SGHTA and CDR2 FQGNSA. This CDR3 region has 15 residues. V lost 5 bases and J lost 3, with 16 bases in between. CDR3 residues: CASSQQVGLDYGYTF. As DNA, the CDR3 is TGTGCCAGCAGCCAACAGGTCGGCCTCGACTATGGCTACACCTTC.

The CDR3 DNA is TGTGCCAGCAGTTCCCGGGACACCAATCAGCCCCAGCATTTT. Its translation: CASSSRDTNQPQHF. The genes are TRBV27 and TRBJ1-5; D perhaps matches TRBD1 (6 bases). Deletions cut 4 bases from V and 3 bases from J, with 10 bases between. The CDR3 covers 14 residues. Germline V gives CDR1 MNHEY, CDR2 SMNVEV (reference sequence).

The chain carries TRBV29-1 and TRBJ2-2, with TRBD1 as a possible D gene (5 bases). Germline-derived CDR1 and CDR2 are SQVTM and ANQGSEA. The CDR3 spans 15 residues. The V end was cut by 6 bases, the J end by 0 bases, with 14 bases between. The CDR3 loop reads CSVEPQGTNTGELFF. CDR3 DNA sequence: TGCAGCGTGGAGCCTCAGGGTACGAACACCGGGGAGCTGTTTTTT.

The chain carries TRBV11-2 and TRBJ2-7; tentative D call: TRBD1 (5 bases). CDR3 length: 16 residues. V was clipped by 3 bases and J by 4 bases, with 19 bases between them. The germline V gene has CDR1 SGHAT and CDR2 FQNNGV. CDR3 DNA: TGTGCCAGCAGCTTCCGAGTTTCAGGGATCGGGTACGAGCAGTACTTC. This gives the protein CASSFRVSGIGYEQYF.

On this clone itself: A junction boundary mismatches the germline segment, possibly from a read error. This chain uses TRBV2 with TRBJ2-3; D is ambiguous. Germline V gene sequence: CDR1 SNHLY, CDR2 FYNNEI. The CDR3 is made up of 13 amino acids. CDR3 loop: CASTEGGPNTQYF. The CDR3 coding sequence is TGTGCCAGCACTGAAGGTGGTCCGAATACGCAGTATTTT.

This clone was detected a few times. The chain has TRBV28 and TRBJ2-1; no clear D gene. Germline assignment: CDR1 MDHEN and CDR2 SYDVKM. The CDR3 runs 12 residues. The V gene lost 8 bases and the J gene lost 8 bases, with 13 bases spanning the gap. Here the CDR3 reads CASASQTDEQFF. The CDR3 DNA reads TGTGCCAGCGCCTCCCAAACGGATGAGCAGTTCTTC.

The chain uses TRBV28 and TRBJ1-2; possible D gene TRBD1, 5 bases. This CDR3 spans 13 amino acids. The V end was cut by 4 bases, the J end by 3 bases, with 9 bases between. From germline, CDR1 is MDHEN and CDR2 SYDVKM. The CDR3 spells CASSSGGYYGYTF. As DNA, the CDR3 is TGTGCCAGCAGTTCCGGGGGGTACTATGGCTACACCTTC.

The rearrangement joins TRBV10-2 to TRBJ2-7; D is undetermined. The CDR3 runs to 11 residues. The germline V and J ends were trimmed by 4 bases and 5 bases, with 6 bases remaining between them. CDR1 and CDR2 from the germline V gene are WSHSY and SAAADI. The CDR3 reads CASSATHEQYF. CDR3 nucleotides: TGCGCCAGCAGTGCGACTCACGAGCAGTACTTC.